The present T cell receptor beta chain was sequenced within a study of post-analysis software for immune sequencing data. Whole-study context: Relapsing-remitting, secondary progressive and progressive-relapsing courses of multiple sclerosis were included. Regarding the study as a whole: Five TRBV segments, including TRBV5-6, TRBV5-1 and TRBV20-1, were more frequent in patients than controls. Normalized Chao1 diversity was significantly reduced in patients versus controls. With F measure, samples from one preparation batch clustered together strongly.

CDR3 size: 16 residues. Per germline, CDR1 SGDLS and CDR2 YYNGEE. The V gene lost 0 bases and the J gene lost 0 bases, with 11 bases spanning the gap. Unique molecular identifiers had been added to the TCR beta cDNA libraries. Once about 0.85 to 11 million T cells were used, roughly 0.5 million cDNA molecules resulted. TCRdb re-called the PCR reads with MiXCR, one entry per CDR3 protein. The table records more than 500,000 distinct CDR3 sequences, 30% to 40% of them present only once. Concerning this clonotype: The antigen is unknown.

This clonotype originated in a girl aged 2 to 17 with multiple sclerosis. Sample: blood. The V call is TRBV9, the J call TRBJ2-3; D is unresolved. CDR3 in DNA: TGTGCCAGCAGCGTAGGTAGCAGCCTCAGCACAGATACGCAGTATTTT. It translates to CASSVGSSLSTDTQYF. Drawing the rest from reference TRBV9 and TRBJ2-3, the complete variable domain is DSGVTQTPKHLITATGQRVTLRCSPRSGDLSVYWYQQSLDQGLQFLIQYYNGEERAKGNILERFSAQQFPDLHSELNLSSLELGDSALYFCASSVGSSLSTDTQYFGPGTRLTVL.